This T cell receptor beta chain stems from a study of PD-1 blockade in classical Hodgkin lymphoma. All trial patients relapsed after autologous stem cell transplantation. With magnetic negative selection, CD4+ T cells were purified from PBMCs that had been thawed. TCRdb's table, derived via immunoSEQ multiplex PCR, lists solely in-frame clones and lacks some. The table lists around 34,000 clones, over 75% of them singletons. The TCR originated in a human donor with classical Hodgkin lymphoma. This specimen was CD4+ T cells from blood, taken at baseline.

The CDR3 DNA reads TGTGCCAGTAGTATTGGGGGGGCGAACACTGAAGCTTTCTTT. Translated, it gives CASSIGGANTEAFF. The rearrangement links TRBV19 to TRBJ1-1; tentatively, D is TRBD1 (6 bases). Trimming pared 3 bases from V and 1 base from J, leaving 9 bases between. The CDR3 covers 14 residues. From germline, CDR1 is LNHDA and CDR2 SQIVND (reference sequence).